This TCR beta chain was profiled in a study of neurological immune-mediated disorders. At least ten counts were recorded for this clonotype. TCRdb re-derived calls from the 5' RACE reads in MiXCR, one entry per CDR3 protein. Of fewer than 110,000 distinct CDR3 sequences listed, 10% to 14% are singletons. With 3 bases removed from V and 6 bases from J, the gap between germline ends came to 18 bases. CDR3 size: 15 residues. The germline V gene encodes CDR1 SEHNR and CDR2 FQNEAQ (reference sequence). The time point was: longitudinal time-point 3. The chain joins TRBV7-9 to TRBJ2-7; D possibly corresponds to TRBD2 (5 bases). This receptor was obtained from a female donor with HTLV-1-associated myelopathy (HAM/TSP). Sequencing used PBMCs. CDR3 bases: TGTGCCAGCAGCTTCGGCGGGTTTGGTTTTGGCGAGCAGTACTTC. It specifies CASSFGGFGFGEQYF. Combining the CDR3 with reference TRBV7-9 and TRBJ2-7 gives the whole variable domain DTGVSQNPRHKITKRGQNVTFRCDPISEHNRLYWYRQTLGQGPEFLTYFQNEAQLEKSRLLSDRFSAERPKGSFSTLEIQRTEQGDSAMYLCASSFGGFGFGEQYFGPGTRLTVT.